The text below deals with one T cell receptor beta chain. Antigen unknown. One junction end does not reproduce the germline sequence, and a read error may be involved. Three rounds of nested PCR, following a modified ARM-PCR protocol, produced the TCRbeta library. TCRdb reanalysed the multiplex PCR reads using MiXCR and keeps one entry per CDR3 protein. The sample includes approximately 79,000 distinct CDR3 sequences, around 76% of them seen just once. The data stem from a study of tumor and adjacent non-tumor tissue in lung cancer. Study at large: Histology: about twelve adenocarcinoma, a couple of squamous cell carcinoma, 1 small cell lung cancer. Each sample yielded around 4.2 million productive TCRbeta reads on average.

Study-level findings and limits: Compared with tumor, normal lung showed significantly lower TCR diversity. Tumor repertoires had a smaller top 100 clone share than normal lung.

The CDR3 totals 13 residues. RNA was extracted from bulk tissue without any cell sorting. Distant lung tissue was collected more than 3 cm away from the tumor edge. The sequence derives from an older man with non-small cell lung cancer. The rearrangement uses TRBV12-3 or TRBV12-4 and TRBJ1-1; TRBD1 might be the D (5 bases). The sequencing input was distant non-tumor lung tissue. This CDR3 is CARRISPGQKAFF. In DNA, the CDR3 is TGTGCCCGCAGAATATCACCGGGGCAGAAAGCTTTCTTT.